Listed below are T cell receptor beta chains from one sample, sequenced in a study of a mutant IDH1 vaccine in newly diagnosed glioma. TCRdb's copy holds only in-frame clones and misses some; the assay was immunoSEQ multiplex PCR. The sample yields 45,000 to 55,000 clones, 86% seen once. The material sequenced was PBMCs, taken from a glioma patient treated with radiotherapy, temozolomide or both. The receptors come from a man in his forties or fifties with glioma. Each CDR3 is given with its conserved first and last residue. The D gene is left open where the match is weak. The listing skips clone size in some rows; elsewhere it reads once, few, many or a size class.

d_call j_call clone_size v_call cdr3_nt cdr3_aa
- TRBJ2-5 - TRBV28 TGTGCCAGCAGTTTCCAAGAGACCCAGTACTTC CASSFQETQYF
- TRBJ2-7 - TRBV6-5 TGTGCCAGCAGTCCGGGGACTTCTCTCTCCTACGAGCAGTACTTC CASSPGTSLSYEQYF
- TRBJ1-5 - TRBV27 TGTGCCAGCAGGCTTACTGGGTCTGGACAGCCCCAGCATTTT CASRLTGSGQPQHF
- TRBJ2-7 - TRBV14 TGTGCCAGCAGTAAGACATACGAGCAGTACTTC CASSKTYEQYF
TRBD1 TRBJ1-1 - TRBV7-9 TGTGCCAGCAGCGGACAGGCAAGTGGATTGAACACTGAAGCTTTCTTT CASSGQASGLNTEAFF
- TRBJ1-1 once TRBV7-2 TGTGCCAGCAGCTTACAGGGGCATAACACTGAAGCTTTCTTT CASSLQGHNTEAFF
- TRBJ1-5 few TRBV9 TGTGCCAGCAGCGTAGAGGGGCAGGGTAATCAGCCCCAGCATTTT CASSVEGQGNQPQHF
TRBD2 TRBJ2-2 - TRBV5-1 TGCGCCAGCAGCGTAAGCCCTAGCGGGAGGGGAACCGGGGAGCTGTTTTTT CASSVSPSGRGTGELFF
TRBD2 TRBJ2-3 - TRBV6-1 TGTGCCAGCAGTGACGGACTAGCGGGAGGGCCGGGAGATACGCAGTATTTT CASSDGLAGGPGDTQYF
TRBD1 TRBJ1-2 few TRBV2 TGTGCCAGCGGACAGGACTTCTATGGCTACACCTTC CASGQDFYGYTF
TRBD1 TRBJ1-1 - TRBV19 TGTGCCAGTAGTCCCAGACAGGGGGCTGAAGCTTTCTTT CASSPRQGAEAFF
- TRBJ1-5 - TRBV7-9 TGTGCCAGCAGCCCTAATGGGGGACAGCCCCAGCATTTT CASSPNGGQPQHF
- TRBJ2-7 - TRBV20-1 TGCAGTGCTAGATGGGGTTACGAGCAGTACTTC CSARWGYEQYF
TRBD1 TRBJ2-7 - TRBV7-8 TGTGCCAGCAGCGAAAACAGACAGGGGAGGTCCTACGAGCAGTACTTC CASSENRQGRSYEQYF
- TRBJ1-5 - TRBV7-7 TGTGCCCGCTCGAGACCCCAGCATTTT CARSRPQHF
- TRBJ2-5 - TRBV28 TGTGCCAGCAGCCGAACGCAGGGCAGGGAGACCCAGTACTTC CASSRTQGRETQYF
- TRBJ2-3 - TRBV9 TGTGCCAGCAGCGTAGAGTTAGCGAAATACACAGATACGCAGTATTTT CASSVELAKYTDTQYF
- TRBJ2-2 - TRBV29-1 TGCAGCGTCTTGACGGCGAACACCGGGGAGCTGTTTTTT CSVLTANTGELFF
- TRBJ2-7 once TRBV7-8 TGTGCCAGCAGCTTCCCTCGGGGGTGGAGGGGCGAGCAGTACTTC CASSFPRGWRGEQYF
- TRBJ2-5 - TRBV15 TGTGCCACCAGCAGAGACCAGTTGTGGGAGACCCAGTACTTC CATSRDQLWETQYF
- TRBJ2-2 - TRBV6-1 TGTGCCAGCAGAGACCCGAACACCGGGGAGCTGTTTTTT CASRDPNTGELFF
- TRBJ1-2 - TRBV9 TGTGCCAGCAGCGAGGACAGCACGCTCCATGGCTACACCTTC CASSEDSTLHGYTF
TRBD2 TRBJ2-7 few TRBV5-1 TGCGCCAGCAGCTTTAGGACTAGCGTTTACGAGCAGTACTTC CASSFRTSVYEQYF
- TRBJ1-2 once TRBV7-9 TGTGCCAGCACCATTACGGGGATTAACTATGGCTACACCTTC CASTITGINYGYTF
TRBD2 TRBJ2-1 - TRBV18 TGTGCCAGCTCGCTTACTAGCGGGAGAGGGGATGAGCAGTTCTTC CASSLTSGRGDEQFF
- TRBJ2-7 - TRBV11-2 TGTGCCAGCAGCTCCATGTACGAGCAGTACTTC CASSSMYEQYF
- TRBJ2-5 few TRBV7-9 TGTGCCAGCAGCCCGCGGGGTCCGGAGACCCAGTACTTC CASSPRGPETQYF
- TRBJ1-4 - TRBV5-1 TGCGCCAGCAGCACGGGACGGAGTAATGAAAAACTGTTTTTT CASSTGRSNEKLFF
- TRBJ2-5 - TRBV7-2 TGTGCCAGCAGCTTAGACAGGGCGGGGGAGACCCAGTACTTC CASSLDRAGETQYF
- TRBJ2-1 - TRBV18 TGTGCCAGCTCACCTCGACTACCAGAGCAGTTCTTC CASSPRLPEQFF
TRBD1 TRBJ2-5 - TRBV28 TGTGCCAGCAGTGGACAGGTCTACCAAGAGACCCAGTACTTC CASSGQVYQETQYF
TRBD1 TRBJ2-5 - TRBV5-1 TGCGCCAGCAGCTTGGCCGGACAGGTGGAGACCCAGTACTTC CASSLAGQVETQYF
TRBD1 TRBJ2-6 - TRBV6-6 TGTGCCGCCCCCCGCCGGACAGGCGGGGCCAACGTCCTGACTTTC CAAPRRTGGANVLTF
- TRBJ2-4 - TRBV19 TGTGCCAGTAGTCCTACAGGGACGGCCAAAAACATTCAGTACTTC CASSPTGTAKNIQYF
- TRBJ2-7 - TRBV5-1 TGCGCCAGCAGCTACTTGTCTGGCGAGCAGTACTTC CASSYLSGEQYF
- TRBJ1-2 once TRBV5-4 TGTGCCAGCAGCTTGGGGGACACAACTAACTATGGCTACACCTTC CASSLGDTTNYGYTF
TRBD2 TRBJ2-1 - TRBV9 TGTGCCAGCAGCGTCTCCGGGGACTATCTGGCTGAGCAGTTCTTC CASSVSGDYLAEQFF
- TRBJ2-7 - TRBV2 TGTGCCAGCAGTGATATGGGGCGCGAGCAGTACTTC CASSDMGREQYF
TRBD1 TRBJ2-6 - TRBV6-1 TGTGCCAGCAGTGAACGCCGGACAGGGGGCTTTGGGGCCAACGTCCTGACTTTC CASSERRTGGFGANVLTF
TRBD1 TRBJ1-2 - TRBV5-1 TGCGCCAGCAGCTTCACATCGGGACAGGCTGTATTAGGCTACACCTTC CASSFTSGQAVLGYTF
TRBD1 TRBJ2-2 - TRBV4-1 TGCGCCAGCAGGCAGGGGGTCACCGGGGAGCTGTTTTTT CASRQGVTGELFF
TRBD1 TRBJ2-2 few TRBV6-8 TGTGCCAGCAGTGGGGGGGACAGGGTGCGGGGGGAGCTGTTTTTT CASSGGDRVRGELFF
- TRBJ2-7 - TRBV6-6 TGTGCCAGCAGTTACCCATCCGGGCTGCCCTACGAGCAGTACTTC CASSYPSGLPYEQYF
TRBD1 TRBJ2-7 - TRBV15 TGTGCCACCAGCAGAACAAGGACAGGTTCTTTCTACGAGCAGTACTTC CATSRTRTGSFYEQYF
- TRBJ1-1 - TRBV15 TGTGCCACCAGCAGGAGGGGGGTAGGTGAAGCTTTCTTT CATSRRGVGEAFF
- TRBJ2-7 - TRBV2 TGTGCCAGAGACACCACCTCCGGCGAGCAGTACTTC CARDTTSGEQYF
- TRBJ2-7 - TRBV7-2 TGTGCCAGCAGCTTAGTTGCCTCGGGGGAGCAGTACTTC CASSLVASGEQYF
- TRBJ2-7 - TRBV15 TGTGCCACCAGCAGAGAAAAAAGCTCCTACGAGCAGTACTTC CATSREKSSYEQYF
TRBD2 TRBJ2-1 - TRBV9 TGTGCCAGCAGCGCCCACATAGGGACTAGCGGTGACAATGAGCAGTTCTTC CASSAHIGTSGDNEQFF
- TRBJ1-1 - TRBV15 TGTGCCACCAGCAGTACGAACGAGCAGGGAGCTTTCTTT CATSSTNEQGAFF
- TRBJ2-7 - TRBV7-2 TGTGCCAGCAGCGAGGGACTCCCCAGCTCCTACGAGCAGTACTTC CASSEGLPSSYEQYF
- TRBJ1-3 - TRBV4-1 TGCGCCAGCAGCCCCACCAGAGTTGGAAACACCATATATTTT CASSPTRVGNTIYF
TRBD1 TRBJ1-1 - TRBV27 TGTGCCAGCAGTCTCCGTCGACAGGGAGTGAACACTGAAGCTTTCTTT CASSLRRQGVNTEAFF
- TRBJ1-1 - TRBV6-5 TGTGCCAGCAGTTACTCGAGACAGAACACTGAAGCTTTCTTT CASSYSRQNTEAFF